The 10 T cell receptor beta chains listed next were all sequenced from one sample in a study of T cell repertoires in cytomegalovirus infection. TCRdb re-derived calls from the reads in MiXCR, one entry per CDR3 protein. This sample has 550,000 to 700,000 distinct CDR3 sequences, with roughly 42% found just once. These receptors' targets are unknown. The sample consisted of cultured PBMCs, taken from culture after CMV antigen stimulation. The receptors stem from a human donor in good health (CMV status not recorded). Some clones in this sample may be carry-over from other donors' samples.

V is TRBV3-1 and J is TRBJ2-7; 10 bases map to TRBD2. CDR3 length equals 15 residues. The germline V gene encodes CDR1 LGHDT and CDR2 YNNKEL (reference sequence). V shed 5 bases, J shed 3 bases, and the junction held 7 bases outside the gene matches. The CDR3 sequence is CASSVTGLAVYEQYF. The CDR3 DNA sequence: TGTGCCAGCAGCGTTACAGGACTAGCGGTCTACGAGCAGTACTTC.

The rearrangement uses TRBV11-2 and TRBJ2-3, with TRBD1 matching 10 bases. V lost 5 bases to trimming and J lost 5 bases; unmatched junction nucleotides: 13. Germline CDR1 SGHAT, CDR2 FQNNGV. This CDR3 has 17 amino acids. The DNA of the CDR3 is TGTGCCAGCAGCAGGGAACCCGGGACAGGGGTCGGAGATACGCAGTATTTT. Translated, it gives CASSREPGTGVGDTQYF.

This clonotype occurred many times. The chain is built from TRBV7-2 and TRBJ1-4; D is undetermined. From germline, CDR1 is SGHTA and CDR2 FQGNSA. There are 14 residues in the CDR3. The V and J ends lost 3 bases and 2 bases respectively, with 7 bases between them. The CDR3 reads CASSLAATNEKLFF. The CDR3 DNA reads TGTGCCAGCAGCTTGGCGGCGACTAATGAAAAACTGTTTTTT.

The chain employs TRBV2 and TRBJ2-3; D uncertain. CDR3 length: 13 residues. Per germline, CDR1 SNHLY and CDR2 FYNNEI. V dropped 5 bases and J dropped 6 bases, with 12 bases sitting between them. The CDR3 DNA reads TGTGCCAGCAGTAGCTCCCGGCCCGATACGCAGTATTTT. Residues: CASSSSRPDTQYF.

V and J are TRBV5-4 and TRBJ2-3; tentatively, D is TRBD1 (5 bases). The CDR3 spans 14 residues. CDR1 and CDR2 from the germline V gene are SGHNT and YYREEE (reference sequence). Trimming removed 4 bases from V and 1 base from J, with 10 bases in between. The CDR3: CASSRAQGTDTQYF. The CDR3 coding sequence is TGTGCCAGCAGCCGGGCACAGGGCACAGATACGCAGTATTTT.

The chain joins TRBV5-4 to TRBJ1-4; D call uncertain. V dropped 1 base and J dropped 14 bases, with 12 bases sitting between them. This CDR3 has 12 amino acids. Germline CDR1 is SGHNT and CDR2 is YYREEE (reference sequence). CDR3 in amino acids: CASSLFGEVLFF. The CDR3 DNA reads TGTGCCAGCAGCTTGTTTGGGGAGGTTCTGTTTTTT.

The chain uses TRBV20-1 and TRBJ2-5; a weak D match, TRBD1 (5 bases). The CDR3 spans 13 residues. Between the trimmed V and J ends, which lost 3 bases and 1 base, there was a span of 9 bases. Germline V gives CDR1 DFQATT, CDR2 SNEGSKA (reference sequence). The CDR3: CSARRQTQETQYF. CDR3 nucleotides: TGCAGTGCTAGGCGACAGACCCAAGAGACCCAGTACTTC.

V usage is TRBV28 and J usage is TRBJ1-4, with 9 bases fitting TRBD1. The CDR3 loop spans 16 amino acids. CDR1 is MDHEN, CDR2 SYDVKM, per germline. Germline trimming cut 5 bases from V and 8 bases from J; bases unmatched to any gene: 12. The CDR3 DNA sequence: TGTGCCAGCAGTCCAGGTGGGGGACAGGGAGGCGAAAAACTGTTTTTT. This translates into CASSPGGGQGGEKLFF.

The rearrangement uses TRBV24-1 and TRBJ2-1; 8 positions agree with TRBD2. CDR1 and CDR2 from the germline V gene are KGHDR and SFDVKD. The J segment lost 7 bases and the V segment lost 7 bases, leaving 11 bases of the junction unmatched. The CDR3 covers 15 residues. The chain's CDR3 is CATRPSPGGRNEQFF. CDR3 nucleotide sequence: TGTGCCACCAGACCTTCTCCGGGGGGGCGGAATGAGCAGTTCTTC.

The CDR3 loop reads CASSTGQSVYGYTF. The CDR3, as DNA: TGTGCCAGTAGTACAGGACAGAGCGTCTATGGCTACACCTTC. The V and J genes are TRBV19 and TRBJ1-2; D is perhaps TRBD1 (6 bases). Germline V gene sequence: CDR1 LNHDA, CDR2 SQIVND (reference sequence). This CDR3 is 14 amino acids long. Between the trimmed V and J ends, which lost 4 bases and 4 bases, there was a span of 13 bases.